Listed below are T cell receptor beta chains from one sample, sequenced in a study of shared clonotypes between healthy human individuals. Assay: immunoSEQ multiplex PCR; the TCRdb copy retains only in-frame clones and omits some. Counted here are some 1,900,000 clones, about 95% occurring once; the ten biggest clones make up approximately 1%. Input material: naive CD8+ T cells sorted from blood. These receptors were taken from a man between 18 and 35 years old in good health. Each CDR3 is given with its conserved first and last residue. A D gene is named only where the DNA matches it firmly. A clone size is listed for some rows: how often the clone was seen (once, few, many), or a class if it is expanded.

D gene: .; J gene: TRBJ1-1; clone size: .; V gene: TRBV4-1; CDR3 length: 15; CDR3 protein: CASTRGPNEQPEAFF; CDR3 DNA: TGCGCCAGCACCCGAGGGCCGAATGAGCAGCCTGAAGCTTTCTTT
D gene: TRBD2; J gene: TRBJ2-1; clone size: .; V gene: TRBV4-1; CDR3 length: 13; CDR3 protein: CASSQRLAGEQFF; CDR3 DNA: TGCGCCAGCAGCCAACGACTAGCCGGGGAGCAGTTCTTC
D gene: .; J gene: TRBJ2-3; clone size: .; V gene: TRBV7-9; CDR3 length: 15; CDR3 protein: CASSSRVDHADTQYF; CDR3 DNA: TGTGCCAGCAGCTCCAGGGTAGACCACGCAGATACGCAGTATTTT
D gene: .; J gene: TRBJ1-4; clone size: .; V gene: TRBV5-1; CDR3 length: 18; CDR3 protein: CASSFAVLKGGINEKLFF; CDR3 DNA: TGCGCCAGCAGCTTCGCGGTTCTAAAGGGGGGTATTAATGAAAAACTGTTTTTT
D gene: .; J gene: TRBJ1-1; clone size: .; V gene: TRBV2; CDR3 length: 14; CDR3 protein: CASRTGHMNTEAFF; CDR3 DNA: TGTGCCAGCCGTACGGGGCACATGAACACTGAAGCTTTCTTT
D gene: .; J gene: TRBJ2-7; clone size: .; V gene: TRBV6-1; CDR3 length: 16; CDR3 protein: CASSEVDAGWSYEQYF; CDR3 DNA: TGTGCCAGCAGTGAAGTGGACGCGGGTTGGTCCTACGAGCAGTACTTC
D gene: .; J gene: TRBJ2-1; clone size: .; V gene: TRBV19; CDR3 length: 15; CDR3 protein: CASSIDDGSYNEQFF; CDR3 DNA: TGTGCCAGTAGTATAGATGACGGCTCCTACAATGAGCAGTTCTTC
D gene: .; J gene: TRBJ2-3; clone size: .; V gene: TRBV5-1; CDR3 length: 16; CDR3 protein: CASSLGLGWSPDTQYF; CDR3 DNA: TGCGCCAGCAGCTTGGGTCTGGGGTGGAGCCCAGATACGCAGTATTTT
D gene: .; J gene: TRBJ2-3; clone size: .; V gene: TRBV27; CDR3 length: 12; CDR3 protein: CASSDLTDTQYF; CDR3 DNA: TGTGCCAGCAGTGACCTAACAGATACGCAGTATTTT
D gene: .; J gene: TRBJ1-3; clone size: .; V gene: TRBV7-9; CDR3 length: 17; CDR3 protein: CASSSGPSQGNQDTIYF; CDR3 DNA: TGTGCCAGCAGCTCAGGACCCTCTCAGGGAAATCAGGACACCATATATTTT
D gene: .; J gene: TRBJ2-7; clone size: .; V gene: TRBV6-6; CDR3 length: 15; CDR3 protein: CASGPGETHPYEQYF; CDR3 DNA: TGTGCCAGCGGGCCGGGGGAAACTCACCCCTACGAGCAGTACTTC
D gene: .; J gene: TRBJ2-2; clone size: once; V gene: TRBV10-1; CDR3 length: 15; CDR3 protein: CASSESLVNTGELFF; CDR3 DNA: TGCGCCAGCAGTGAGTCCCTAGTGAACACCGGGGAGCTGTTTTTT
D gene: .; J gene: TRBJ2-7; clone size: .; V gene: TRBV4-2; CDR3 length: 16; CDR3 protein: CASSQEGLLSSYEQYF; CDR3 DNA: TGTGCCAGCAGCCAAGAAGGCCTTTTGAGCTCCTACGAGCAGTACTTC
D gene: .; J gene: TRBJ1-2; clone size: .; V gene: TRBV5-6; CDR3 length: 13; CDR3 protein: CASSFGGTYGYTF; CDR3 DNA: TGTGCCAGCAGCTTCGGCGGGACCTATGGCTACACCTTC
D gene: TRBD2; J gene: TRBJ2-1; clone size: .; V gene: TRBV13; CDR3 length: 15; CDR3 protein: CASSSTSGGSDEQFF; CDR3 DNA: TGTGCCAGCAGCTCTACTAGCGGGGGGTCAGATGAGCAGTTCTTC
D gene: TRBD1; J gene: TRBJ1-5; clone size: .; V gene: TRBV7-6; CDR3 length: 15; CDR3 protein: CASSSGTGGLQPQHF; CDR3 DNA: TGTGCCAGCAGCTCCGGGACAGGGGGGCTTCAGCCCCAGCATTTT
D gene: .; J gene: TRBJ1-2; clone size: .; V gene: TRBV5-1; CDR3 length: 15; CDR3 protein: CASSPGGFRMDGYTF; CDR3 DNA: TGCGCCAGCAGCCCGGGAGGATTTAGGATGGATGGCTACACCTTC
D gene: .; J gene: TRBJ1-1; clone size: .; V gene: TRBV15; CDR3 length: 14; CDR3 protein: CATSRWGGATEAFF; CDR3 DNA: TGTGCCACCAGCCGTTGGGGAGGGGCCACTGAAGCTTTCTTT
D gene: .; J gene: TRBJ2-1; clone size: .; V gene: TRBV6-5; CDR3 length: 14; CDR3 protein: CASSYVEGYNEQFF; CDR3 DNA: TGTGCCAGCAGTTACGTGGAGGGTTACAATGAGCAGTTCTTC
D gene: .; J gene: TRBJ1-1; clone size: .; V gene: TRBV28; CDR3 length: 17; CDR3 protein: CASSLPPPGPSNTEAFF; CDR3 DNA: TGTGCCAGCAGTTTACCCCCTCCTGGCCCCTCGAACACTGAAGCTTTCTTT
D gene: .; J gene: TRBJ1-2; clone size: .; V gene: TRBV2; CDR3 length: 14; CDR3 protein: CASKWTGEGYGYTF; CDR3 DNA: TGTGCCAGCAAGTGGACGGGTGAGGGTTATGGCTACACCTTC
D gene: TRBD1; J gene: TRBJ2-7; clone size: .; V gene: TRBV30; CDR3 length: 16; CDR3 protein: CAWSELGQGAPYEQYF; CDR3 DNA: TGTGCCTGGAGTGAGCTTGGACAGGGCGCCCCTTACGAGCAGTACTTC
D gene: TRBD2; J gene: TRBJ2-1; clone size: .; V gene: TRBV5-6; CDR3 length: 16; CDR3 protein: CASSLGASGSMNEQFF; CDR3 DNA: TGTGCCAGCAGCTTGGGGGCTAGCGGGAGTATGAATGAGCAGTTCTTC
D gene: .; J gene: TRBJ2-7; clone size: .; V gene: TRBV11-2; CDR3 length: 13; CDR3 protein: CASSFSQGYEQYF; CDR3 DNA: TGTGCCAGCAGCTTCTCTCAGGGCTACGAGCAGTACTTC
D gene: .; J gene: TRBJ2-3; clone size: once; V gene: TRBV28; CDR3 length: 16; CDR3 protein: CASSLTAGASTDTQYF; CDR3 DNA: TGTGCCAGCAGTTTAACGGCGGGGGCTAGCACAGATACGCAGTATTTT
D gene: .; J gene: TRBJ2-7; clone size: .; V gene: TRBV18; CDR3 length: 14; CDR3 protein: CASSPGDRPYEQYF; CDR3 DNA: TGTGCCAGCTCGCCGGGGGACAGACCCTACGAGCAGTACTTC
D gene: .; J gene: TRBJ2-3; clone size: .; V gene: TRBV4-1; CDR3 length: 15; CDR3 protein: CASNFNGGLWDTQYF; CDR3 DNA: TGCGCCAGCAACTTCAACGGGGGGCTTTGGGATACGCAGTATTTT
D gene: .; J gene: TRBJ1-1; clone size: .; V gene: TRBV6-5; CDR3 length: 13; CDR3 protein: CASSTGSYTEAFF; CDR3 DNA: TGTGCCAGCAGCACGGGGTCTTACACTGAAGCTTTCTTT
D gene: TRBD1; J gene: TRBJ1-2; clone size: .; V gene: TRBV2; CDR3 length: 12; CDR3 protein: CASIDRGLGYTF; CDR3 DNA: TGTGCCAGCATAGACAGGGGGCTCGGCTACACCTTC
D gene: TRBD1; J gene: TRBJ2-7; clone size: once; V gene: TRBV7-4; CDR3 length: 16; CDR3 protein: CATLRWARDRVYEQYF; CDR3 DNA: TGTGCCACCCTCCGTTGGGCCCGGGACAGGGTCTACGAGCAGTACTTC
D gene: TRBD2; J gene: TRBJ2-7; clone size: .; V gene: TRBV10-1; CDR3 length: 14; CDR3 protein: CASSEGTSSYEQYF; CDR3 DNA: TGCGCCAGCAGTGAAGGGACTAGCAGCTACGAGCAGTACTTC
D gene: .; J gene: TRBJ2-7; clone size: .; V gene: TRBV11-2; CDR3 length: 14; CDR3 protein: CASSPDGGAYEQYF; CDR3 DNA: TGTGCCAGCAGCCCCGACGGGGGCGCCTACGAGCAGTACTTC
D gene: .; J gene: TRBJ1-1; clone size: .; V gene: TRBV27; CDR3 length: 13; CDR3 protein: CASSLIGNTEAFF; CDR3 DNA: TGTGCCAGCAGCCTAATTGGGAACACTGAAGCTTTCTTT
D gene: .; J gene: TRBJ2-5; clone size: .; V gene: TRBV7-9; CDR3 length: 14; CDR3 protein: CASSPTGYQETQYF; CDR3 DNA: TGTGCCAGCAGCCCAACAGGGTACCAAGAGACCCAGTACTTC
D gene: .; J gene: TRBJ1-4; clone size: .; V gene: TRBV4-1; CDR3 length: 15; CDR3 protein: CASSLVDFTNEKLFF; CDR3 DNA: TGCGCCAGCAGCCTGGTAGACTTCACTAATGAAAAACTGTTTTTT
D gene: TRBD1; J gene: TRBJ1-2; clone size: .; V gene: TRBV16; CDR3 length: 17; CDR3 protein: CASSQSGSGGRNYGYTF; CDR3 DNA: TGTGCCAGCAGCCAATCCGGCTCAGGGGGAAGAAACTATGGCTACACCTTC
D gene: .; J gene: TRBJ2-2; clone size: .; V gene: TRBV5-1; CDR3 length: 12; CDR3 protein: CASGTGAGELFF; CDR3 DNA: TGCGCCAGCGGCACGGGGGCCGGGGAGCTGTTTTTT
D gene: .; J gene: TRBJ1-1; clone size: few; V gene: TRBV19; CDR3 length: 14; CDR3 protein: CASSITVGNTEAFF; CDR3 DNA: TGTGCCAGTAGTATTACGGTCGGAAACACTGAAGCTTTCTTT
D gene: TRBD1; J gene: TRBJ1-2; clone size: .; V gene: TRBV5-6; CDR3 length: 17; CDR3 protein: CASSSEGTGHGNYGYTF; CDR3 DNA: TGTGCCAGCAGCTCCGAGGGGACAGGGCACGGTAACTATGGCTACACCTTC
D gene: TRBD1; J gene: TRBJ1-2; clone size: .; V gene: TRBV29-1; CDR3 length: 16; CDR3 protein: CSVGRTGGDIRDGYTF; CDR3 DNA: TGCAGCGTTGGGAGGACAGGGGGCGATATACGGGATGGCTACACCTTC
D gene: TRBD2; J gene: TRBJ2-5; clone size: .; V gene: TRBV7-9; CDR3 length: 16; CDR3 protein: CASSPRIAGDQETQYF; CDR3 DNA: TGTGCCAGCAGCCCCCGGATAGCGGGCGATCAAGAGACCCAGTACTTC
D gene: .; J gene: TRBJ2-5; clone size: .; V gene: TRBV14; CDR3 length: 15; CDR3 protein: CASSQARASQETQYF; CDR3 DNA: TGTGCCAGCAGCCAAGCGCGGGCCTCCCAAGAGACCCAGTACTTC
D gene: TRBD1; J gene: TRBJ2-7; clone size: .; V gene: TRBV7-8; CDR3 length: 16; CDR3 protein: CASSYRPGQGFYEQYF; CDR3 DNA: TGTGCCAGCAGCTACCGACCGGGACAGGGGTTCTACGAGCAGTACTTC
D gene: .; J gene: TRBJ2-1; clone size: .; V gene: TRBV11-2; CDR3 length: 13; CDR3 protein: CASSLLAYNEQFF; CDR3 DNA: TGTGCCAGCAGTCTCCTAGCCTACAATGAGCAGTTCTTC
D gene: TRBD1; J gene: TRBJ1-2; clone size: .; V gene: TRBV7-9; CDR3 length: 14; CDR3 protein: CASSPPTGNYGYTF; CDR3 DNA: TGTGCCAGCAGCCCACCGACAGGGAACTATGGCTACACCTTC
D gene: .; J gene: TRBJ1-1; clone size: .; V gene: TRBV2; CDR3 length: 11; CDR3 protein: CASSDGAEAFF; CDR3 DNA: TGTGCCAGCAGTGACGGGGCTGAAGCTTTCTTT
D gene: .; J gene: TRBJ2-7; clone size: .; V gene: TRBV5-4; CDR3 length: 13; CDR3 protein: CASSLGESYEQYF; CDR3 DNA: TGTGCCAGCAGCTTAGGGGAGTCCTACGAGCAGTACTTC
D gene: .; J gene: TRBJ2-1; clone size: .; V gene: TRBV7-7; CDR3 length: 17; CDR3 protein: CASSLFPGPYLSHEQFF; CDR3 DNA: TGTGCTAGCAGCTTATTCCCGGGACCCTACTTATCGCATGAGCAGTTCTTC